Below are 5 T cell receptor beta chains sequenced from a single sample in a study of blood T cell repertoires in COVID-19. Sequenced by immunoSEQ multiplex PCR; TCRdb stores in-frame clones only, minus some. The sample holds fewer than 250,000 clones, roughly nine tenths seen once. Sequences were obtained from peripheral blood. The receptors come from a man aged 55 to 70 with COVID-19, enrolled during active disease.

The V and J genes are TRBV6-6 and TRBJ2-7, with D possibly matching TRBD1 (6 bases). The CDR3 is 14 residues long. CDR1 is MNHNY, CDR2 SVGAGI, per germline (reference sequence). V was cut by 0 bases and J by 2 bases, with 8 bases left in between. CDR3 DNA sequence: TGTGCCAGCAGTTACTCACAGGGCGCCTACGAGCAGTACTTC. Protein sequence: CASSYSQGAYEQYF.

The chain links TRBV6-6 to TRBJ2-7; TRBD1 matches 10 bases. The germline V gene encodes CDR1 MNHNY and CDR2 SVGAGI (reference sequence). Germline trimming cut 5 bases from V and 2 bases from J; bases unmatched to any gene: 6. The CDR3 loop spans 15 amino acids. CDR3 residues: CASSTRDRGTYEQYF. The DNA of the CDR3 is TGTGCCAGCAGTACTCGGGACAGGGGAACCTACGAGCAGTACTTC.

A single count supports this clone. The chain couples TRBV5-1 to TRBJ1-2; D perhaps matches TRBD1 (5 bases). Germline V CDR1 and CDR2: SGHRS, YFSETQ. The CDR3 spans 14 residues. With 5 bases removed from V and 5 bases from J, the gap between germline ends came to 16 bases. DNA of the CDR3: TGCGCCAGCAGTCCTACCGGGACTTCTTATGGCTACACCTTC. Its protein product is CASSPTGTSYGYTF. The complete variable domain, with remaining parts taken from reference TRBV5-1 and TRBJ1-2, reads KAGVTQTPRYLIKTRGQQVTLSCSPISGHRSVSWYQQTPGQGLQFLFEYFSETQRNKGNFPGRFSGRQFSNSRSEMNVSTLELGDSALYLCASSPTGTSYGYTFGSGTRLTVV.

This chain uses TRBV30 with TRBJ1-3; D uncertain. The CDR3 totals 13 residues. V was clipped by 4 bases and J by 0 bases, with 7 bases between them. Germline V gives CDR1 GTSNPN, CDR2 SVGIG (reference sequence). CDR3 DNA: TGTGCCTGGAAACAAGACTCTGGAAACACCATATATTTT. This sequence encodes CAWKQDSGNTIYF.

This sequence joins TRBV5-1 and TRBJ2-7; the match to TRBD1 covers 8 bases. The V gene end was trimmed by 0 bases and the J gene end by 4 bases; junction bases not matched to a gene: 3. This CDR3 region has 14 residues. The germline V gene encodes CDR1 SGHRS and CDR2 YFSETQ. The DNA of the CDR3 is TGCGCCAGCAGCTTGGACAGGGGGTGGTACGAGCAGTACTTC. Protein product: CASSLDRGWYEQYF.